The rows below give T cell receptor beta chains drawn from one sample of a study of low-dose radiotherapy and immunotherapy resistance in tumors. TCRdb re-derived calls from the reads in MiXCR, one entry per CDR3 protein. There are tens of thousands of distinct CDR3 sequences in the sample; 20% to 25% occur only once, and 10% to 15% lies in the top ten. The sample was PBMCs, taken after low-dose radiotherapy plus immunotherapy. The receptor set was obtained from a female donor with ovarian cancer. CDR3s include the opening cysteine and the closing phenylalanine or tryptophan. Each record gives: J gene, D gene, V gene, clone size, CDR3 DNA, CDR3 protein. D genes are given only for firm matches. Clone size is stated in some rows and not others, as once, few, many or a class when expanded.

>TRBJ2-5|-|TRBV19|many
TGTGCCAGTAGTTACAGGTGGGGAGAGACCCAGTACTTC
CASSYRWGETQYF
>TRBJ2-1|TRBD2|TRBV5-4|many
TGTGCCAGCAGCCCAACCCCGGGACAGAGCGGGGGGTCCTACAATGAGCAGTTCTTC
CASSPTPGQSGGSYNEQFF
>TRBJ2-5|-|TRBV2|many
TGTGCCAGCAGTGAAAGGTTTATCCAAGAGACCCAGTACTTC
CASSERFIQETQYF
>TRBJ2-1|-|TRBV30|few
TGTGCCTGGAGTGTACGATACAATGAGCAGTTCTTC
CAWSVRYNEQFF
>TRBJ2-6|-|TRBV3-1|many
TGTGCCAGCAGCCGGACAGCCTTCTCTGGGGCCAACGTCCTGACTTTC
CASSRTAFSGANVLTF
>TRBJ2-7|-|TRBV28|medium-sized
TGTGCCAGCAGCCAAAACGGGGACCGGTCCTACGAGCAGTACTTC
CASSQNGDRSYEQYF
>TRBJ2-7|-|TRBV20-1|many
TGCAGTGCTAGGGCCCAAACGTACTACGAGCAGTACTTC
CSARAQTYYEQYF
>TRBJ2-1|-|TRBV13|-
TGTGCCAGCAGCCCCAGGGAGGCGCGATACAATGAGCAGTTCTTC
CASSPREARYNEQFF
>TRBJ1-1|-|TRBV5-1|many
TGCGCCAGCAGCTTGGCCTGGAGTCTGAACACTGAAGCTTTCTTT
CASSLAWSLNTEAFF
>TRBJ2-1|-|TRBV29-1|many
TGCAGCGTTGGGAACAATGAGCAGTTCTTC
CSVGNNEQFF
>TRBJ1-2|TRBD1|TRBV2|many
TGTGCCAGCAGTGTATTGACAGGGGCGTCCTATGGCTACACCTTC
CASSVLTGASYGYTF
>TRBJ2-3|TRBD2|TRBV10-2|many
TGCGCCAGCAGTGAATGGACTAGCGGGAGGGCCTTAGACTCAGATACGCAGTATTTT
CASSEWTSGRALDSDTQYF
>TRBJ1-5|TRBD1|TRBV5-8|few
TGTGCCAGCAGCCCGACAGGGGAAGGTCAGCCCCAGCATTTT
CASSPTGEGQPQHF
>TRBJ2-4|-|TRBV25-1|many
TGTGCCAGCAGTGAATACGGAGTAGCCAAAAACATTCAGTACTTC
CASSEYGVAKNIQYF
>TRBJ2-3|TRBD2|TRBV20-1|many
TGCAGTGCTAGTGGCATAGCGGGGGGCATAAGGGATACGCAGTATTTT
CSASGIAGGIRDTQYF
>TRBJ1-1|-|TRBV28|many
TGTGCCACCTACTGGGATAGGAACACTGAAGCTTTCTTT
CATYWDRNTEAFF
>TRBJ1-2|-|TRBV20-1|many
TGCAGTGCTAGGGGTACGGCCTCTAACTATGGCTACACCTTC
CSARGTASNYGYTF
>TRBJ1-5|TRBD1|TRBV30|many
TGTGCCTGGAGCACCTCAGGGGGTCAGGGTCAGCCCCAGCATTTT
CAWSTSGGQGQPQHF
>TRBJ1-2|-|TRBV29-1|many
TGCAGCGTTGAGACGGGCGGCTATGGCTACACCTTC
CSVETGGYGYTF
>TRBJ2-3|TRBD1|TRBV6-2/TRBV6-3|many
TGTGCCAGCAGTCTCCGGACAGGGGGACCGAAGATGGTAGATACGCAGTATTTT
CASSLRTGGPKMVDTQYF
>TRBJ2-2|-|TRBV7-3|-
TGTGCCAGCAGCCCCCAAGGGGGGACCCTAGGCGGGGAGCTGTTTTTT
CASSPQGGTLGGELFF
>TRBJ1-5|-|TRBV3-1|many
TGTGCCAGCAGCCAAGACGGGGGGGTCAATCAGCCCCAGCATTTT
CASSQDGGVNQPQHF
>TRBJ2-2|TRBD2|TRBV6-6|many
TGTGCCAGCAGGACTAGCGGGGGGGGGACCGGGGAGCTGTTTTTT
CASRTSGGGTGELFF
>TRBJ2-1|-|TRBV5-5|many
TGTGCCAGCAGCCCCTCCGCCAGGGGTTCCAATGAGCAGTTCTTC
CASSPSARGSNEQFF
>TRBJ2-1|TRBD2|TRBV6-1|many
TGTGCCAGCGGAGTGACTAGCGGGGGCCCCAATGAGCAGTTCTTC
CASGVTSGGPNEQFF
>TRBJ1-6|-|TRBV7-2|-
TGTGCCAGCAGCTTAGGGGACGGATCACCCCTCCACTTT
CASSLGDGSPLHF
>TRBJ2-5|TRBD2|TRBV20-1|-
TGCAGTGCTAGTGTCGGGGCTAGCGGGGTGAGAGAGACCCAGTACTTC
CSASVGASGVRETQYF
>TRBJ2-1|-|TRBV3-1|-
TGTGCCAGCGGGGAATGGCGGGAGCAGTTCTTC
CASGEWREQFF
>TRBJ2-7|TRBD2|TRBV11-3|many
TGTGCCAGCAGCTACGTTAGCGGGAGGGCCAGGAGCTCCTACGAGCAGTACTTC
CASSYVSGRARSSYEQYF
>TRBJ2-1|TRBD1|TRBV20-1|many
TGCAGTGCTAGTAAGGCTGGCAGGGGGCAGGATGAGCAGTTCTTC
CSASKAGRGQDEQFF
>TRBJ1-2|TRBD1|TRBV27|many
TGTGCCAGCAGTTTAGGGGGACAGACCTATGGCTACACCTTC
CASSLGGQTYGYTF
>TRBJ1-6|-|TRBV20-1|many
TGCAGTGCTAGAGAAACAGGGAGTAATTCACCCCTCCACTTT
CSARETGSNSPLHF
>TRBJ1-1|-|TRBV25-1|many
TGTGCCAGCAGTGATAAAGGGGGGCGCTTTGTAGCTTTCTTT
CASSDKGGRFVAFF
>TRBJ2-6|-|TRBV4-2|many
TGTGCCAGCAGCCAAGCCGGATCTGGGGCCAACGTCCTGACTTTC
CASSQAGSGANVLTF
>TRBJ2-7|TRBD1|TRBV5-1|-
TGCGCCAGCAGCATGCAAGGAAGGCAGGGGGCCTACGAGCAGTACTTC
CASSMQGRQGAYEQYF
>TRBJ2-7|TRBD2|TRBV20-1|many
TGCAGTGCTAGCGGGGGGTCGGCGCCCGCCATCTACGAGCAGTACTTC
CSASGGSAPAIYEQYF
>TRBJ1-3|TRBD1|TRBV2|many
TGTGCCAGCACCGAGGGGGCGAGCTCTGGAAACACCATATATTTT
CASTEGASSGNTIYF
>TRBJ2-1|TRBD2|TRBV7-2|many
TGTGCCAGCAGCGTGACTAGCGGTAAATACAATGAGCAGTTCTTC
CASSVTSGKYNEQFF
>TRBJ1-1|-|TRBV11-3|many
TGTGCCAGCAGCTCCGGAGTTGTGGAAACCGAAGCTTTCTTT
CASSSGVVETEAFF
>TRBJ2-5|-|TRBV20-1|-
TGCAGTGCCCCAGAGGGCGGGGCGGGCCGAGAGACCCAGTACTTC
CSAPEGGAGRETQYF
>TRBJ1-4|-|TRBV2|many
TGTGCCAGCGGGGCCATTAATGAAAAACTGTTTTTT
CASGAINEKLFF
>TRBJ1-4|-|TRBV7-2|many
TGTGCCAGCAGCCTACGAACCCAGAGGGACGAGGCAACTAATGAAAAACTGTTTTTT
CASSLRTQRDEATNEKLFF
>TRBJ2-3|TRBD2|TRBV15|many
TGTGCCACCAGCAGAGATCTCCGGGCGGGGGACTCCACAGATACGCAGTATTTT
CATSRDLRAGDSTDTQYF
>TRBJ1-5|-|TRBV20-1|many
TGCAGTGCTAGAGATGGAGGAACGCAGCCCCAGCATTTT
CSARDGGTQPQHF
>TRBJ1-6|-|TRBV7-9|many
TGTGCCAGCAGCGCCTTACAGGGCCCCCTCCACTTT
CASSALQGPLHF
>TRBJ2-2|-|TRBV10-3|many
TGTGCCATCAGTGAAGGGACTTCTATCCGGACCGGGGAGCTGTTTTTT
CAISEGTSIRTGELFF
>TRBJ1-1|-|TRBV5-1|-
TGCGCCAGCAACAGGGAACTTAACACTGAAGCTTTCTTT
CASNRELNTEAFF
>TRBJ2-1|TRBD2|TRBV7-8|many
TGTGCCAGCAGCTTAGAACTAGCGCGCGATGAGCAGTTCTTC
CASSLELARDEQFF
>TRBJ2-5|-|TRBV5-1|many
TGCGCCAGCAGCTTGGATGGGGAGACCCAGTACTTC
CASSLDGETQYF
>TRBJ2-7|-|TRBV5-1|many
TGCGCCAGCAGCTTGGCCATTGGGAGCATGCGCTACGAGCAGTACTTC
CASSLAIGSMRYEQYF
>TRBJ2-3|TRBD2|TRBV20-1|-
TGCAGTGCTAACCCCTCTAGCGGGGCTAGCACAGATACGCAGTATTTT
CSANPSSGASTDTQYF